This passage covers 5 T cell receptor beta chains from one sample sequenced in a study of regulatory T cells in long-lasting Graves disease. Arm-PCR of CDR3 regions and iRepertoire HTBI primers were the basis on which TCR beta libraries were built. TCRdb analysed the multiplex PCR reads with MiXCR anew, one entry per CDR3 protein. The table includes about 620,000 distinct CDR3 sequences, roughly 15% detected once. The time point is: newly diagnosed GD, antithyroid drugs for less than 3 months. Extracted RNA from PBMCs served as the source of the TCR library. These data also formed part of another study, on T cells in Graves' hyperthyroidism and ophthalmopathy.

The material sequenced was peripheral blood mononuclear cells (PBMCs), taken at new diagnosis, from a patient treated with antithyroid drugs. The receptors were sampled from a woman in her 30s with Graves disease.

The table lists this clonotype with many counts. The chain combines TRBV12-5 with TRBJ1-1; tentatively, D is TRBD1 (6 bases). The CDR3 is 14 residues long. The V and J ends lost 6 bases and 3 bases respectively, with 14 bases between them. CDR1 LGHNT and CDR2 FRNRAP come from the germline V gene. This CDR3 is CASGIGGRDTEAFF. The DNA of the CDR3 is TGTGCTAGTGGGATCGGGGGGCGGGACACTGAAGCTTTCTTT.

This clonotype was counted a few times. This rearrangement joins TRBV20-1 to TRBJ1-4, with 9 bases identical to TRBD1. V was clipped by 4 bases and J by 8 bases; unmatched bases: 5. This CDR3 has 13 residues. Germline lookup yields CDR1 DFQATT and CDR2 SNEGSKA (reference sequence). The CDR3 nucleotides read TGCAGTGCTAAGGGGACAGGGCGGGAAAAACTGTTTTTT. Its translation is CSAKGTGREKLFF.

This clonotype was counted at least ten times. The V gene is TRBV3-1, the J gene TRBJ2-1; D gene ambiguous. This CDR3 contains 14 residues. The germline CDR1 and CDR2 sequences are LGHDT and YNNKEL (reference sequence). Trimming took 0 bases from V and 8 from J, leaving 11 bases between them. This chain's CDR3 is CASSQDLTAYEQFF. Here the CDR3 DNA reads TGTGCCAGCAGCCAAGATCTTACGGCCTATGAGCAGTTCTTC.

There are many counts of this clonotype. This chain connects TRBV2 to TRBJ2-3; D uncertain. The germline V gene has CDR1 SNHLY and CDR2 FYNNEI. V was trimmed by 6 bases and J by 4 bases, leaving 8 bases between them. This CDR3 comprises 12 residues. The CDR3 protein is CASSVLPDTQYF. The CDR3 bases are TGTGCCAGCAGCGTACTACCAGATACGCAGTATTTT.

This clonotype showed up many times. The V call is TRBV29-1, the J call TRBJ2-5, with 7 positions matching TRBD2. The CDR3 is made up of 15 amino acids. J lost 5 bases, V lost 8 bases, and 17 bases had no gene match. Germline lookup yields CDR1 SQVTM and CDR2 ANQGSEA. The chain's CDR3 is CSSIPTGGTEETQYF. The CDR3 region has the DNA TGCAGCTCGATCCCGACCGGGGGGACTGAGGAGACCCAGTACTTC.